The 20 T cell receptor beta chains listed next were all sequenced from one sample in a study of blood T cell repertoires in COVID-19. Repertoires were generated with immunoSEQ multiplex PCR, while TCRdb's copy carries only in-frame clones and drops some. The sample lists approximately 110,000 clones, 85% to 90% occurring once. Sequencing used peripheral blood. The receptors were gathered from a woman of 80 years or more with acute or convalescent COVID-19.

This CDR3 is CATSRRRTGGSLNTEAFF. CDR3 nucleotides: TGTGCCACCAGCAGACGCCGGACAGGGGGGTCCCTTAACACTGAAGCTTTCTTT. The J gene is TRBJ1-1, the V gene TRBV15; the match to TRBD1 covers 10 bases. This CDR3 is 18 amino acids long. V lost 2 bases, J lost 2 bases, and 11 bases stayed unmatched. CDR1 and CDR2 (germline): LNHNV, YYDKDF (reference sequence). The full variable domain, its missing parts supplied by reference TRBV15 and TRBJ1-1, is DAMVIQNPRYQVTQFGKPVTLSCSQTLNHNVMYWYQQKSSQAPKLLFHYYDKDFNNEADTPDNFQSRRPNTSFCFLDIRSPGLGDTAMYLCATSRRRTGGSLNTEAFFGQGTRLTVV.

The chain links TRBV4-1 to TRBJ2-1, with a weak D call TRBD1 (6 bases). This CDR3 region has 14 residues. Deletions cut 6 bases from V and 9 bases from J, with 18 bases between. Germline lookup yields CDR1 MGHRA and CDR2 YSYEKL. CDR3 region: CASSPLLGGREQFF. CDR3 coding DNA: TGCGCCAGCAGTCCCCTTCTTGGGGGCCGTGAGCAGTTCTTC.

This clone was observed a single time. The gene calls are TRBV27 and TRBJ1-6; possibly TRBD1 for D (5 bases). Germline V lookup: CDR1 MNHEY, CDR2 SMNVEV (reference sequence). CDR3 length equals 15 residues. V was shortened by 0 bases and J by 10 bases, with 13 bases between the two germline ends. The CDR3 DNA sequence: TGTGCCAGCAGTTTATCGGGAGGGGCAGGCTCACCCCTCCACTTT. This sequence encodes CASSLSGGAGSPLHF.

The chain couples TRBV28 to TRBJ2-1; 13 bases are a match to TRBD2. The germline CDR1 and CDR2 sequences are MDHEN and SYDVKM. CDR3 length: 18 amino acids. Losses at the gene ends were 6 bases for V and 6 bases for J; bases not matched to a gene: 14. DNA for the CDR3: TGTGCCAGCAGCACCGGGACTAGCGGGGCCCACGACAGCAATGAGCAGTTCTTC. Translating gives CASSTGTSGAHDSNEQFF. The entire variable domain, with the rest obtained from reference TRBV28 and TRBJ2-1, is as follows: DVKVTQSSRYLVKRTGEKVFLECVQDMDHENMFWYRQDPGLGLRLIYFSYDVKMKEKGDIPEGYSVSREKKERFSLILESASTNQTSMYLCASSTGTSGAHDSNEQFFGPGTRLTVL.

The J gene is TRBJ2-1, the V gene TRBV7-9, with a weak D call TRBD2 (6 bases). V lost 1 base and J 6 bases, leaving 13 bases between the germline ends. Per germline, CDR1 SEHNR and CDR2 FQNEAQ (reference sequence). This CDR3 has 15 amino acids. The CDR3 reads CASSLGELAGNEQFF. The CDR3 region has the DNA TGTGCCAGCAGCTTAGGGGAACTAGCAGGCAATGAGCAGTTCTTC.

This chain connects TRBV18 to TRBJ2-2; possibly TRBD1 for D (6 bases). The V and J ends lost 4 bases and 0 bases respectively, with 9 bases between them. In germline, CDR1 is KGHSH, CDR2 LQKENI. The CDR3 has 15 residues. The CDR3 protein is CASSLGHPNTGELFF. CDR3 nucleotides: TGTGCCAGCTCACTGGGACACCCGAACACCGGGGAGCTGTTTTTT.

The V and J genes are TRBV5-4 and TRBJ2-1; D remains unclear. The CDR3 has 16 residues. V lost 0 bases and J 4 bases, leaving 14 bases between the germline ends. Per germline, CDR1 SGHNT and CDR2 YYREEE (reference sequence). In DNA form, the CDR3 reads TGTGCCAGCAGCTTGGCCTCACCTAAATCATACAATGAGCAGTTCTTC. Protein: CASSLASPKSYNEQFF.

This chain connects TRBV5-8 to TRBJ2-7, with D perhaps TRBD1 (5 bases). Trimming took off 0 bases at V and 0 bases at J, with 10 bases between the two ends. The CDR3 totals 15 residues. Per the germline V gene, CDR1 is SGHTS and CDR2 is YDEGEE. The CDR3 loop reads CASSLGPGSSYEQYF. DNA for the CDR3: TGTGCCAGCAGCTTGGGTCCAGGGTCCTCCTACGAGCAGTACTTC.

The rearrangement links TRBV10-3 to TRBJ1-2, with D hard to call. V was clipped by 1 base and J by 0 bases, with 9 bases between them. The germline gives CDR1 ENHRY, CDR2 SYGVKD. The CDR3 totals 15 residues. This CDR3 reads CAISEFSGPNYGYTF. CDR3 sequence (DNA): TGTGCCATCAGTGAGTTCAGTGGCCCTAACTATGGCTACACCTTC.

This CDR3 reads CASSYGGQETQYF. The CDR3 coding sequence is TGTGCCAGCAGTTACGGCGGCCAAGAGACCCAGTACTTC. The chain is built from TRBV6-5 and TRBJ2-5; D not certain. The CDR3 is 13 residues long. Germline lookup yields CDR1 MNHEY and CDR2 SVGAGI. Trimming pared 2 bases from V and 1 base from J, leaving 5 bases between.

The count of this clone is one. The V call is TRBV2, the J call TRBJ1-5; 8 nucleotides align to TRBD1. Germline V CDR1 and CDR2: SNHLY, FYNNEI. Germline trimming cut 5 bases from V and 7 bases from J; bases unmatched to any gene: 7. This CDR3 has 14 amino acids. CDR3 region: CASSPTGGAQPQHF. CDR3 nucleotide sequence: TGTGCCAGCAGTCCTACAGGGGGTGCCCAGCCCCAGCATTTT.

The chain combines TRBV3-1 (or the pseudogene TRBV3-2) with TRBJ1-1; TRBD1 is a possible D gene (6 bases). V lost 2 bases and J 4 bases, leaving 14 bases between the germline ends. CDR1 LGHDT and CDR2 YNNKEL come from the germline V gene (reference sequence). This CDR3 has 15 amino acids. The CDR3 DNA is TGTGCCAGCAGCCAAAGGCGGGGGCGCCTCACTGAAGCTTTCTTT. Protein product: CASSQRRGRLTEAFF.

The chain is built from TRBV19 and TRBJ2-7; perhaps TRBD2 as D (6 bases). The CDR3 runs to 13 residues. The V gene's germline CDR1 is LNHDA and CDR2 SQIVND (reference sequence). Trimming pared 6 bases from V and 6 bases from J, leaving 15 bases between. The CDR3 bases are TGTGCCAGTAGCCCAGGGAGGTCCCTCGAGCAGTACTTC. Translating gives CASSPGRSLEQYF.

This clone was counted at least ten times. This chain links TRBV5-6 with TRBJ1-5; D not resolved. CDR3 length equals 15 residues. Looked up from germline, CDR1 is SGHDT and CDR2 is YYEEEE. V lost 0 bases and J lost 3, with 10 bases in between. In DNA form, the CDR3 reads TGTGCCAGCAGCTTGGGGGGAGGGAACAATCAGCCCCAGCATTTT. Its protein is CASSLGGGNNQPQHF.

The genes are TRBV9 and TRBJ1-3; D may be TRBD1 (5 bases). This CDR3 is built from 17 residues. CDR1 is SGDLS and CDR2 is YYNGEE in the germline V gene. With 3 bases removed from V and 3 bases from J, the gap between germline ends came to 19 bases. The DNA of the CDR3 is TGTGCCAGCAGCGATGGGCCCGGCAGGGCGGATGGAAACACCATATATTTT. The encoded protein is CASSDGPGRADGNTIYF.

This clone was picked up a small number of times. As DNA, the CDR3 is TGTGCCAGCAGCTTGGGACAGGGTTATCAGCCCCAGCATTTT. It yields the protein CASSLGQGYQPQHF. The chain recombines TRBV5-6 with TRBJ1-5, with 7 nucleotides matching TRBD1. Trimming at V came to 0 bases and at J to 5 bases, leaving 2 bases not matched to a gene. Germline CDR1 reads SGHDT; CDR2 reads YYEEEE. The CDR3 runs 14 residues.

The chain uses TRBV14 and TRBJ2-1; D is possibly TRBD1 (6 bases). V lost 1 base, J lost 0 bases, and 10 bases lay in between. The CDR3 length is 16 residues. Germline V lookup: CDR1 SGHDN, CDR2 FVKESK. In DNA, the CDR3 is TGTGCCAGCAGCCAAGGTGGCAGGGGCTCCTACAATGAGCAGTTCTTC. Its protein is CASSQGGRGSYNEQFF.

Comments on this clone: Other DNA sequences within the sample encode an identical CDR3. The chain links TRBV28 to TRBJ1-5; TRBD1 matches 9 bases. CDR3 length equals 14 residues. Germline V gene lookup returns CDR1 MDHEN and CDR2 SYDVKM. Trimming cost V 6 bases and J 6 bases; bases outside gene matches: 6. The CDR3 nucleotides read TGTGCCAGCAGCCTCGGACAGGGGAGTCAGCCCCAGCATTTT. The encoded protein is CASSLGQGSQPQHF. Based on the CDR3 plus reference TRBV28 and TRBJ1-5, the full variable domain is DVKVTQSSRYLVKRTGEKVFLECVQDMDHENMFWYRQDPGLGLRLIYFSYDVKMKEKGDIPEGYSVSREKKERFSLILESASTNQTSMYLCASSLGQGSQPQHFGDGTRLSIL.

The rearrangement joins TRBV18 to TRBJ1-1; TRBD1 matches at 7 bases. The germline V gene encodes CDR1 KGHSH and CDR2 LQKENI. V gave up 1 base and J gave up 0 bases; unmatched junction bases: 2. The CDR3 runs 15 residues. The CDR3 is CASSPLGTVNTEAFF. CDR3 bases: TGTGCCAGCTCACCACTTGGGACAGTGAACACTGAAGCTTTCTTT.

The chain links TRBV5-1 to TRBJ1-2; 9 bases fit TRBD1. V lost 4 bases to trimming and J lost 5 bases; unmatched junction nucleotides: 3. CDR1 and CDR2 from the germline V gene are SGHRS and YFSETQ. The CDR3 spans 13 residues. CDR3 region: CASSGGQGYGYTF. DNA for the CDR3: TGCGCCAGCAGCGGGGGACAGGGATATGGCTACACCTTC. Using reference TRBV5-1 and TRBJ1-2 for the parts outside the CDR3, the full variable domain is KAGVTQTPRYLIKTRGQQVTLSCSPISGHRSVSWYQQTPGQGLQFLFEYFSETQRNKGNFPGRFSGRQFSNSRSEMNVSTLELGDSALYLCASSGGQGYGYTFGSGTRLTVV.